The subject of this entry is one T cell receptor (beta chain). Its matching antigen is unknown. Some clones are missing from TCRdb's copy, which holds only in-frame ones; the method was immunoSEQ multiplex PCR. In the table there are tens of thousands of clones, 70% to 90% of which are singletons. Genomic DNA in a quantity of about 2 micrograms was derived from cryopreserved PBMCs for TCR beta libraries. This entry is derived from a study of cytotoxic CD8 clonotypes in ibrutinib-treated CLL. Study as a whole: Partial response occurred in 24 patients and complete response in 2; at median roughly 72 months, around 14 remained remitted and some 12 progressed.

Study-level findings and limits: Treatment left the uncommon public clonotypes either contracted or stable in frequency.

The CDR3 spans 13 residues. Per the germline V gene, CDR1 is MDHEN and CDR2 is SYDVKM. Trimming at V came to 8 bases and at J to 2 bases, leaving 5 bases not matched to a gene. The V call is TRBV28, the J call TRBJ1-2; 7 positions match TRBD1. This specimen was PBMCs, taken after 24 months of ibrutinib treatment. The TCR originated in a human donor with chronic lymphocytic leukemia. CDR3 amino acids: CASLRDRNYGYTF. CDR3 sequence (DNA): TGTGCCAGCCTTCGGGACAGAAACTATGGCTACACCTTC.